This T cell receptor beta chain came from a study of shared clonotypes between healthy human individuals (dated by TCRdb to about 2020). At the level of the whole study: The cohort comprised a couple of women and a few men aged 18 to 49 years. To increase sequencing depth and limit assay-specific biases, TCR repertoire library preparation and sequencing were carried out by different laboratories using diverse techniques. For each donor, CD4 naive and CD4 memory were each run on three plates, CD8 naive on two plates, and CD8 memory on one plate. Blood TCR repertoires of several healthy adults were deeply sequenced to estimate repertoire size and the extent of clonotype sharing between individuals. Between about 0.8 and 9.5 billion PBMCs per donor were obtained by leukapheresis. Study-wide findings and limitations: Rarefaction of sorted-subset datasets indicated incomplete sequencing despite the large sequencing depth. Sampling was limited to blood, and TCR repertoires in tissue likely differ from TCR repertoires in blood. Sharing across a few donors was observed for around 5% of naive CD4, 3% to 3.5% of naive CD8, roughly 2.4% of memory CD4, and roughly 0.4% of memory CD8 clonotypes. Based on pairwise subsampling, the degree of clonotype sharing among donors was expected to be affected by sequencing depth. Because the study included a small number of donors, the genetic and exposure-history diversity represented was limited. Larger estimated clonotype richness was generally found for naive subsets than for memory subsets. Compared with non-shared clonotypes, the clonotypes found in all four sorted-subset donors had higher generation probabilities.

Using the deep immunoSEQ assay, multiplex PCR amplified TCR CDR3 regions from genomic DNA. Extracted genomic DNA from each cell subset was distributed evenly across all wells of several immunoSEQ 96-well plates, and each plate was treated as a replicate. Each replicate PCR for sorted subsets received roughly 200 ng genomic DNA, equal to some 32,000 T cell genomes. Purified libraries were measured with a Qubit 3.0 fluorometer, size-checked on a Bioanalyzer 2100, and measured again with the KAPA Library Quantification kit. A separate single-read 150-cycle Illumina NextSeq 550 flow cell was used to sequence each immunoSEQ 96-well plate. On the authors' methods: The immunoSEQ output contained only junctional sequences without quality scores, so filtering could not match that applied to full-length reads. Sequences were annotated with PyIR, a Python wrapper for IgBLAST v1.9, and V/J genes and CDR3 were assigned using IMGT germline references. Any read was removed if the V/J assignment was weak (E-value above 1e-6), the CDR3 was missing, or the read contained stop codons, out-of-frame junctions, or ambiguous translated residues. V3J clonotypes were defined by identical inferred V gene, J gene, and CDR3 amino acid sequence. The percentage overlap between two repertoires was calculated by dividing the number of shared unique clonotypes by the size of the smaller repertoire. RTK rarefaction, the Chao1 estimator, and Recon v2.1 estimates of unobserved clonotypes were used to assess repertoire richness. OLGA was used to compute generation probabilities for all TCRbeta clonotypes that the gDNA method yielded from a handful of donors. Held by TCRdb, this immuneACCESS table contains in-frame sequences only and omits some clones. Under half of the omission traces to an unresolved V gene where checked; the cause of the rest is unknown. That table supplies the V and J calls and clone size; D and trimming were determined from the DNA. The table for this sample lists almost 750,000 clones; roughly 72% of them were counted only once. More than 1.5% of the sample lies in the top ten.

Relative to germline, V is missing 4 bases and J is missing 5 bases, with 8 bases of the junction outside any gene match. The CDR3 goes from the cysteine to the phenylalanine over 17 residues. Here the CDR3 DNA is all that survives: 51 bases in frame from base 1. The germline V gene provides CDR1 SNHLY and CDR2 FYNNEI. The donors were healthy, HIV-negative adults who had no recently reported acute infections or vaccinations. All donors were Caucasian adults living in Nashville, Tennessee, USA. Magnetic negative selection was used to enrich CD4+ T cells, after which naive cells were positively selected on CD45RA and the negative fraction became the memory subset. After blood collection by leukapheresis, PBMCs were isolated using Ficoll-Histopaque density gradient centrifugation and then cryopreserved in the vapor phase of liquid nitrogen. Purity and quantity of every magnetically sorted T cell population were checked by analytical flow cytometry. Each sorted fraction had its genomic DNA isolated and then quantified by UV absorbance on a Nanodrop 2000c.

This clone was detected only a few times. No antigen is known for it. No much larger clone is present one base from it, and per-base qualities are unavailable. Sequenced material: memory CD4+ T cells sorted from blood. Interpreted using the paper, the cell subset or site label stands for: CD45RA-negative fraction. In this chain, TRBV2 is recombined with TRBJ2-1; a stretch of 13 junction bases matches TRBD2. This clonotype originated in a woman aged 30 to 39 in good health. The DNA is as follows: TGTGCCAGCAGTGGACTAGCGGGAGGCATAATAAACAATGAGCAGTTCTTC. Its product reads: CASSGLAGGIINNEQFF.